The clone carrying this TCR beta chain was seen at least ten times. As yet, its antigen is unknown. Using its own MiXCR run on the RT-PCR reads, TCRdb lists one record per CDR3 protein. The table has about 190,000 distinct CDR3 sequences, approximately 15% seen once. These data are taken from a study of response to subunit inactivated influenza vaccine. Study observations and caveats: Each seasonal influenza vaccination, the authors suggested, recruits few new T cells.

Trimming cost V 5 bases and J 0 bases; bases outside gene matches: 5. The CDR3 runs to 16 residues. Germline CDR1 is SGHAT and CDR2 is FQNNGV. The sequence came from a man aged 50-60 years who received an inactivated influenza vaccine. The chain couples TRBV11-2 to TRBJ2-1; 9 bases match TRBD2. The sample in question was CD8+ T cells sorted from PBMCs, obtained around 5 days after vaccination. This chain's CDR3 is CASSLLTSGSYNEQFF. The CDR3 bases are TGTGCCAGCAGCCTCCTGACTAGCGGCTCCTACAATGAGCAGTTCTTC.